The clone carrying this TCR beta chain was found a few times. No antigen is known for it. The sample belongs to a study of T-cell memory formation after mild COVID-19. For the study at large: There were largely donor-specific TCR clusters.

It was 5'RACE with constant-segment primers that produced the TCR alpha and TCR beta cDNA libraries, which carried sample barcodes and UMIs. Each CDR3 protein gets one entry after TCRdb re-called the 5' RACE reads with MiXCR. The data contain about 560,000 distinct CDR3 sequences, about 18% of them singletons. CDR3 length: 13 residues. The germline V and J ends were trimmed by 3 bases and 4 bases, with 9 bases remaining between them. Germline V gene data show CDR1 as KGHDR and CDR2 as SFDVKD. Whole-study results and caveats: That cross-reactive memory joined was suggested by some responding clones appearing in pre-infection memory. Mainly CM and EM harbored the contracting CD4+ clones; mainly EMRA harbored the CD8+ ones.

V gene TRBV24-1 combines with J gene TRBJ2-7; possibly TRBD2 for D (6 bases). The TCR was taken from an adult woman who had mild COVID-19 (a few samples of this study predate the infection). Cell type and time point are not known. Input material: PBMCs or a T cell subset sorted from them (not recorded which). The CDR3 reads CATSDGGKYEQYF. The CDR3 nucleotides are TGTGCCACCAGTGATGGCGGGAAATACGAGCAGTACTTC.